Listed below are T cell receptor beta chains from one sample, sequenced in a study of T cell repertoires in MIS-A myocarditis. Sequencing was performed with immunoSEQ multiplex PCR; in TCRdb, only in-frame clones are kept and a portion is missing. The sample includes 7,000 or so clones, less than 80% seen only once; the top ten take roughly 20%. Sample: right inferior lung lobe tissue obtained at autopsy. All receptors come from a man aged 18 to 30 with fulminant myocarditis from multisystem inflammatory syndrome in adults (MIS-A) after COVID-19. Both conserved end residues are part of each CDR3. D genes are given only for firm matches. Size values are once, few and many counts, or a class for expanded clones, and some rows have none.

size: few
V: TRBV7-7
D: -
J: TRBJ2-1
DNA: TGTGCTAGCAGCTTAGGGCGGAGCGCCTACAATGAGCAGTTCTTC
CDR3: CASSLGRSAYNEQFF

size: -
V: TRBV5-4
D: -
J: TRBJ2-3
DNA: TGTGCCAGCGGCCCCCTCGATACGCAGTATTTT
CDR3: CASGPLDTQYF

size: -
V: TRBV10-2
D: TRBD2
J: TRBJ2-1
DNA: TGCGCCAGCAGTGAGTCGCAGCGGGGAGGGGACAATGAGCAGTTCTTC
CDR3: CASSESQRGGDNEQFF

size: -
V: TRBV11-2
D: -
J: TRBJ1-1
DNA: TGTGCCAGCAGCTCCCGAGAGGGGGGCACTGAAGCTTTCTTT
CDR3: CASSSREGGTEAFF

size: -
V: TRBV7-3
D: -
J: TRBJ2-1
DNA: TGTGCCAGCAGCTTAAGAAGTGATGAGCAGTTCTTC
CDR3: CASSLRSDEQFF

size: -
V: TRBV5-6
D: TRBD1
J: TRBJ1-3
DNA: TGTGCCAGCACCCCAGGGGACAGCTCTGGAAACACCATATATTTT
CDR3: CASTPGDSSGNTIYF

size: -
V: TRBV27
D: -
J: TRBJ1-6
DNA: TGTGCCAGCAGCCCGTTTGGGCAGCCGGGGTCACCCCTCCACTTT
CDR3: CASSPFGQPGSPLHF

size: -
V: TRBV4-1
D: -
J: TRBJ1-2
DNA: TGCGCCAGCAGCCAACGCCCCGGTTATACCGACTTCTACACCTTC
CDR3: CASSQRPGYTDFYTF

size: -
V: TRBV27
D: -
J: TRBJ1-1
DNA: TGTGCCAGCAGTTTATCGCAGGGGTCTGAAGCTTTCTTT
CDR3: CASSLSQGSEAFF

size: once
V: TRBV5-4
D: TRBD2
J: TRBJ2-7
DNA: TGTGCCAGCAGCTTGGAAGGGAGGGATTCCTACGAGCAGTACTTC
CDR3: CASSLEGRDSYEQYF

size: few
V: TRBV7-9
D: -
J: TRBJ1-1
DNA: TGTGCCAGCAGCGACCGGGGGGCAGCCACTGAAGCTTTCTTT
CDR3: CASSDRGAATEAFF

size: -
V: TRBV19
D: TRBD1
J: TRBJ1-1
DNA: TGTGCCAGCCTACAGGGGACGAACACTGAAGCTTTCTTT
CDR3: CASLQGTNTEAFF

size: -
V: TRBV2
D: -
J: TRBJ2-1
DNA: TGTGCCAGCGGGACAACGGGCTACAATGAGCAGTTCTTC
CDR3: CASGTTGYNEQFF

size: once
V: TRBV4-2
D: TRBD1
J: TRBJ1-2
DNA: TGTGCCAGCAGCCAGTCGACGGGACAGGGGGCTGATGGCTACACCTTC
CDR3: CASSQSTGQGADGYTF

size: -
V: TRBV6-4
D: -
J: TRBJ1-5
DNA: TGTGCCAGCAGTGACTCAGACGGGTTTAATCAGCCCCAGCATTTT
CDR3: CASSDSDGFNQPQHF

size: once
V: TRBV10-1
D: -
J: TRBJ2-2
DNA: TGCGCCAGCAGTGAGGCGGGGCCCGGGGAGCTGTTTTTT
CDR3: CASSEAGPGELFF

size: -
V: TRBV18
D: TRBD1
J: TRBJ2-1
DNA: TGTGCCAGCTCACCGCCAGGGGGCCAACTCTACAATGAGCAGTTCTTC
CDR3: CASSPPGGQLYNEQFF

size: -
V: TRBV12-3/TRBV12-4
D: -
J: TRBJ1-2
DNA: TGTGCCAGCACCTTGTGGTCAGGTGGGGGCTACACCTTC
CDR3: CASTLWSGGGYTF

size: -
V: TRBV9
D: -
J: TRBJ2-1
DNA: TGTGCTAGCAGCGTGTCCGGGACACCCGGGGCCGAGCAGTTCTTC
CDR3: CASSVSGTPGAEQFF

size: once
V: TRBV4-1
D: TRBD2
J: TRBJ2-1
DNA: TGCGCCAGCAGCCAAGGTAGCGGGTCGAGAAGAAATGAGCAGTTCTTC
CDR3: CASSQGSGSRRNEQFF

size: once
V: TRBV6-5
D: -
J: TRBJ1-1
DNA: TGTGCCACTTGGGGGTCGGGCACTGAAGCTTTCTTT
CDR3: CATWGSGTEAFF

size: -
V: TRBV5-1
D: TRBD2
J: TRBJ2-5
DNA: TGCGCCAGCTCTGAAAGCGGGGGCCAAGAGACCCAGTACTTC
CDR3: CASSESGGQETQYF

size: -
V: TRBV28
D: -
J: TRBJ1-2
DNA: TGTGCCAGCAGTTTGGCACAGGGACGTCACTATGGCTACACCTTC
CDR3: CASSLAQGRHYGYTF

size: -
V: TRBV28
D: TRBD1
J: TRBJ2-1
DNA: TGTGCCAGCAGTCCCCAAACAGGGGGCGGCGTCAATGAGCAGTTCTTC
CDR3: CASSPQTGGGVNEQFF

size: -
V: TRBV6-1
D: -
J: TRBJ1-4
DNA: TGTGCCAGCAGTGAAGGGGTCTTTGCGACTAATGAAAAACTGTTTTTT
CDR3: CASSEGVFATNEKLFF

size: -
V: TRBV6-2/TRBV6-3
D: -
J: TRBJ1-1
DNA: TGTGCCAGCAGTTGGAACACGAACACTGAAGCTTTCTTT
CDR3: CASSWNTNTEAFF

size: few
V: TRBV3-1/TRBV3-2
D: TRBD2
J: TRBJ2-1
DNA: TGTGCCAGCAGCCGCGACGGGGGGAATGAGCAGTTCTTC
CDR3: CASSRDGGNEQFF

size: few
V: TRBV25-1
D: TRBD2
J: TRBJ2-1
DNA: TGTGCCAGCCTTAGGATGCGAGCGGGGGACAATGAGCAGTTCTTC
CDR3: CASLRMRAGDNEQFF

size: -
V: TRBV5-4
D: -
J: TRBJ2-7
DNA: TGTGCCAGCAGCTTGGGACAGAAAATCTACGAGCAGTACTTC
CDR3: CASSLGQKIYEQYF

size: -
V: TRBV15
D: -
J: TRBJ1-6
DNA: TGTGCCACCAGCAGCGATGGGGGATATAATTCACCCCTCCACTTT
CDR3: CATSSDGGYNSPLHF

size: -
V: TRBV24-1
D: TRBD1
J: TRBJ2-5
DNA: TGTGCCACCAGTGATTCCTCTAGCTACAGGGGGCCTCAAGAGACCCAGTACTTC
CDR3: CATSDSSSYRGPQETQYF

size: -
V: TRBV4-1
D: TRBD1
J: TRBJ1-3
DNA: TGCGCCAGCAGCCAGACGTGGGACAGGAGGTATGGAAACACCATATATTTT
CDR3: CASSQTWDRRYGNTIYF

size: large
V: TRBV2
D: TRBD1
J: TRBJ1-5
DNA: TGTGCCAGCAGTCTAAACAGGGGAAGCAATCAGCCCCAGCATTTT
CDR3: CASSLNRGSNQPQHF

size: -
V: TRBV28
D: -
J: TRBJ1-1
DNA: TGTGCCAGCAGTTCTTCAGCAGGTTTTGACACTGAAGCTTTCTTT
CDR3: CASSSSAGFDTEAFF

size: -
V: TRBV5-1
D: -
J: TRBJ2-7
DNA: TGCGCCAGCAGCTTGAACCCTGGGGGGCGGTACGAGCAGTACTTC
CDR3: CASSLNPGGRYEQYF

size: few
V: TRBV11-2
D: -
J: TRBJ1-5
DNA: TGTGCCAGCAGCTTAGTTAGTGGCAGTAGCAATCAGCCCCAGCATTTT
CDR3: CASSLVSGSSNQPQHF

size: -
V: TRBV7-2
D: TRBD1
J: TRBJ1-5
DNA: TGTGCCAGCAGCTCCCGGGACAGGGGAGGCAATCAGCCCCAGCATTTT
CDR3: CASSSRDRGGNQPQHF

size: -
V: TRBV18
D: -
J: TRBJ1-3
DNA: TGTGCCAGCTCACACGGACAGAACTCTGGAAACACCATATATTTT
CDR3: CASSHGQNSGNTIYF

size: -
V: TRBV9
D: TRBD1
J: TRBJ2-1
DNA: TGTGCCAGCAGCCCTGGACAGGGGACGGGTGAGCAGTTCTTC
CDR3: CASSPGQGTGEQFF

size: -
V: TRBV6-1
D: -
J: TRBJ2-1
DNA: TGTGCCAGCAGTGAATACGGGGTGAAGAATGAGCAGTTCTTC
CDR3: CASSEYGVKNEQFF

size: once
V: TRBV29-1
D: -
J: TRBJ2-7
DNA: TGCAGCGGGGCCGAGAGGGGGGAGCAGTACTTC
CDR3: CSGAERGEQYF

size: -
V: TRBV11-2
D: -
J: TRBJ2-5
DNA: TGTGCCAGCAGCTTAGGTCGCAGGGCGGAGACCCAGTACTTC
CDR3: CASSLGRRAETQYF

size: -
V: TRBV3-1/TRBV3-2
D: -
J: TRBJ1-2
DNA: TGTGCCAGCAGACAAGGGTCGGATAACTATGGCTACACCTTC
CDR3: CASRQGSDNYGYTF

size: -
V: TRBV6-5
D: -
J: TRBJ1-2
DNA: TGTGCCAGCAGTTACGATTTATACTATGGCTACACCTTC
CDR3: CASSYDLYYGYTF

size: -
V: TRBV2
D: -
J: TRBJ2-1
DNA: TGTGCCAGCAGTGGGGGGCTGGGGGTAGCGGACTCCTCCTACAATGAGCAGTTCTTC
CDR3: CASSGGLGVADSSYNEQFF

size: medium-sized
V: TRBV7-9
D: -
J: TRBJ1-5
DNA: TGTGCCAGCAGCTCATTGAATCAAGCCCAGCATTTT
CDR3: CASSSLNQAQHF

size: -
V: TRBV3-1/TRBV3-2
D: TRBD2
J: TRBJ2-7
DNA: TGTGCCACCCAGACTCAGCGGGGGGTCACCTACGAGCAGTACTTC
CDR3: CATQTQRGVTYEQYF

size: -
V: TRBV24-1
D: -
J: TRBJ1-1
DNA: TGTGCCACCGCGCGAGGGGGTCAAACTGAAGCTTTCTTT
CDR3: CATARGGQTEAFF

size: -
V: TRBV7-9
D: -
J: TRBJ2-7
DNA: TGTGCCAGCAGCCCTGACGGTTACGAGCAGTACTTC
CDR3: CASSPDGYEQYF

size: -
V: TRBV11-2
D: -
J: TRBJ1-2
DNA: TGTGCCAGCAGCCCCGTAGGGACCTATGGCTACACCTTC
CDR3: CASSPVGTYGYTF

size: -
V: TRBV19
D: -
J: TRBJ1-1
DNA: TGTGCCAGTAGTATCGGAGGTGACGGGACTGAAGCTTTCTTT
CDR3: CASSIGGDGTEAFF

size: -
V: TRBV5-1
D: -
J: TRBJ1-6
DNA: TGCGCCAGCAGCGAGACGACTACAGGTGCCTCACCCCTCCACTTT
CDR3: CASSETTTGASPLHF

size: -
V: TRBV18
D: -
J: TRBJ2-2
DNA: TGTGCCAGCTCACCAAGGGTCCGGACCGGGGAGCTGTTTTTT
CDR3: CASSPRVRTGELFF

size: -
V: TRBV24-1
D: TRBD2
J: TRBJ2-1
DNA: TGTGCCACCAGTGACCCCCTAGCGGGGGGTTACAATGAGCAGTTCTTC
CDR3: CATSDPLAGGYNEQFF

size: -
V: TRBV4-3
D: -
J: TRBJ1-2
DNA: TGCGCCAGCAGTAAGGGTGGCTATGGCTACACCTTC
CDR3: CASSKGGYGYTF